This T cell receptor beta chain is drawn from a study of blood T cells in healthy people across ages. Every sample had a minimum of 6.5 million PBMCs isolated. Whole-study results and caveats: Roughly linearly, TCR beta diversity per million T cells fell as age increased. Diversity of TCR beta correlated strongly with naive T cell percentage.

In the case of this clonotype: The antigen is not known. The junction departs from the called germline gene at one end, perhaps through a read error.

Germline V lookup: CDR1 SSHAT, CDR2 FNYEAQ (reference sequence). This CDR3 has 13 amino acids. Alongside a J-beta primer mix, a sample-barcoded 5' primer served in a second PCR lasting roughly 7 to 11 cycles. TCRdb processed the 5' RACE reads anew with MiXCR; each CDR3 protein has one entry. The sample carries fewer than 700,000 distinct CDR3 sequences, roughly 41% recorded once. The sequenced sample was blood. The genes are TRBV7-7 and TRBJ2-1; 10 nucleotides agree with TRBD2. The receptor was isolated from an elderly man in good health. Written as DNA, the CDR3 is TGTGCTAGCAGCTTACTAGCGGGAAGTGAGCAGTTCTTC. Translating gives CASSLLAGSEQFF.